This TCR beta chain appears in the sequencing data of a study of blood T cell repertoires in COVID-19. Study background: The United States, Italy and Spain provided the acute and convalescent COVID-19 samples. T cells, B-cell-depleted T cells, or PBMCs provided the cDNA or gDNA that served as material.

The data were produced by immunoSEQ multiplex PCR, yet TCRdb's version contains in-frame clones alone and is incomplete. Found here are roughly 45,000 clones, 83% of them singletons; the top ten hold over 10%. The V gene end was trimmed by 4 bases and the J gene end by 5 bases; junction bases not matched to a gene: 11. The CDR3 totals 17 residues. Germline assignment: CDR1 MNHNS and CDR2 SASEGT. The material sequenced was peripheral blood. This sequence joins TRBV6-1 and TRBJ2-1, with TRBD2 identical over 10 bases. This TCR was sampled from a human donor in a cohort sampled during active COVID-19. The CDR3 coding sequence is TGTGCCAGCAGTGTTCGTAGCGGGGGGCGCCCAAACAATGAGCAGTTCTTC. This sequence encodes CASSVRSGGRPNNEQFF.